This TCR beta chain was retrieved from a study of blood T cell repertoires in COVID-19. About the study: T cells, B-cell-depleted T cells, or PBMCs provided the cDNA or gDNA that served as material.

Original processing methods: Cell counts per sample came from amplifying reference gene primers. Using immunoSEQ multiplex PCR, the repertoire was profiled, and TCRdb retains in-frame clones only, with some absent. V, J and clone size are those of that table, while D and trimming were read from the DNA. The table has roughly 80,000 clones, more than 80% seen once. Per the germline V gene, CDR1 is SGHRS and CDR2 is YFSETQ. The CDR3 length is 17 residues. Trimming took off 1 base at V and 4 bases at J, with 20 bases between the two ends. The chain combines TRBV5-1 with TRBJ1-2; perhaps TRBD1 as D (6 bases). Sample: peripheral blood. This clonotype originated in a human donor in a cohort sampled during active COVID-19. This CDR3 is CASSLFSGATLIYGYTF. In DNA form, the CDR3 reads TGCGCCAGCAGCTTGTTTTCAGGGGCGACCCTTATCTATGGCTACACCTTC.